The rows below give T cell receptor beta chains drawn from one sample of a study of OX40 agonist ivuxolimab in advanced cancers. The table came from immunoSEQ multiplex PCR; TCRdb's copy has only in-frame clones and leaves some out. The profile shows 85,000 to 120,000 clones, 75% to 95% of them singletons. The input for sequencing was CD4+ or CD8+ T cells sorted from blood, taken in a trial of the OX40 agonist ivuxolimab. These TCRs come from an adult with an advanced solid tumor such as melanoma, head and neck, liver or kidney cancer. CDR3s include the opening cysteine and the closing phenylalanine or tryptophan. The D gene is left open where the match is weak. Only part of the rows carry a size: once, few, many, or a class if the clone is expanded.

NA	NA	TRBV29-1	12	TRBJ2-7	TGCAGCGTTGACCGCGGGGGCGACGAGCAGTACTTC	CSVDRGGDEQYF
NA	NA	TRBV7-3	13	TRBJ1-1	TGTGCCAGCAGCTCGGGGCCGAACACTGAAGCTTTCTTT	CASSSGPNTEAFF
NA	once	TRBV27	14	TRBJ1-5	TGTGCCAGCAGTCCAAGAATTAGCAATCAGCCCCAGCATTTT	CASSPRISNQPQHF
NA	NA	TRBV9	15	TRBJ1-4	TGTGCCAGCAGCGTACTAGGACAGACTAATGAAAAACTGTTTTTT	CASSVLGQTNEKLFF
NA	NA	TRBV7-2	17	TRBJ2-3	TGTGCCAGCAGCTTAGAAGCAGGGACTCGCTACACAGATACGCAGTATTTT	CASSLEAGTRYTDTQYF
NA	NA	TRBV30	11	TRBJ2-7	TGTGCCTGGGGGGGTATTTACGAGCAGTACTTC	CAWGGIYEQYF
NA	NA	TRBV28	11	TRBJ1-2	TGTGCCAGCAGTTCAGGGTTCGGCTACACCTTC	CASSSGFGYTF
NA	NA	TRBV28	12	TRBJ2-2	TGTGCCAGCCCGGACCCCACCGGGGAGCTGTTTTTT	CASPDPTGELFF
TRBD1	NA	TRBV2	15	TRBJ1-1	TGTGCCAGCAGCCCTACCTCGACAGGGGTTTTCGAAGCTTTCTTT	CASSPTSTGVFEAFF
NA	once	TRBV7-7	15	TRBJ2-5	TGTGCCAGCAGCCCCCAGGTCGGCGGCCAAGAGACCCAGTACTTC	CASSPQVGGQETQYF
NA	NA	TRBV10-3	14	TRBJ1-2	TGTGCCATCAGTGGGTCATCGGCCCTCTATGGCTACACCTTC	CAISGSSALYGYTF
NA	NA	TRBV9	15	TRBJ1-3	TGTGCCAGCAGCGTCCGGGAATTCTCTGGAAACACCATATATTTT	CASSVREFSGNTIYF
NA	NA	TRBV19	15	TRBJ1-1	TGTGCCAGTAGGGAGGACGACTTGGGGAACACTGAAGCTTTCTTT	CASREDDLGNTEAFF
NA	NA	TRBV6-6	14	TRBJ2-7	TGTGCCAGCAGTCTCGGCAGGGGAGTTAACGAGCAGTACTTC	CASSLGRGVNEQYF
NA	NA	TRBV7-2	15	TRBJ2-5	TGTGCCAGCAGCTTAAGGTCGGCCAGGGTAGAGACCCAGTACTTC	CASSLRSARVETQYF
NA	NA	TRBV10-3	21	TRBJ1-4	TGTGCCATCAGCCTCTACCCCACCCAAGGGGGAACTCTTGCAACTAATGAAAAACTGTTTTTT	CAISLYPTQGGTLATNEKLFF